This TCR beta chain derives from a study of shared clonotypes between healthy human individuals. Across the study: The composition of the donors was a couple of women and a few men aged 18 to 49.

The germline gives CDR1 LNHDA, CDR2 SQIVND (reference sequence). This CDR3 has 15 residues. Trimming took 4 bases from V and 0 from J; bases not matched to a gene: 3. The study drew all its donors from Caucasian adults living in Nashville, Tennessee. Some 29,000 T cell genomes (around 200 ng DNA) went into each sorted-subset replicate. Generated by immunoSEQ multiplex PCR, the TCRdb table keeps only in-frame clones and is missing some. The sample has more than 2,000,000 clones, around 94% seen once. V is TRBV19 and J is TRBJ1-5, with TRBD1 matching over 7 bases. The sample consisted of naive CD4+ T cells sorted from blood. Subset denoted: CD45RA+ positively selected. The receptor comes from a man younger than 30 in good health. DNA for the CDR3: TGTGCCAGTAGTACGGGACAGTATAGCAATCAGCCCCAGCATTTT. Encoded protein: CASSTGQYSNQPQHF.